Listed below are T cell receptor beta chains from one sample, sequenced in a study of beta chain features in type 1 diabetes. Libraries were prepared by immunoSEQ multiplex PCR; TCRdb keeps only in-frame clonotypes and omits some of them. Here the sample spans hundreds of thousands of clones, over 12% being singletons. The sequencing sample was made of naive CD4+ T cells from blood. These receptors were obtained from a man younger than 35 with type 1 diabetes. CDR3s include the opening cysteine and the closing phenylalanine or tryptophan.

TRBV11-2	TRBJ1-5	CASSLGSRGGTAPQHF
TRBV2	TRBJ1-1	CASSVQGTLNTEAFF
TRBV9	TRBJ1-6	CASSDSFTAPGSPLHF
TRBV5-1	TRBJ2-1	CASSLGSSGSFNEQFF
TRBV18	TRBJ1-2	CASSPAGGQVYGYTF
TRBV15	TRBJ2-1	CATSRIRQGVHNEQFF
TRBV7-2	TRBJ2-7	CASSASGQGYEQYF
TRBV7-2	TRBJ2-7	CASSLDRGYEQYF
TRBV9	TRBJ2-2	CASSVQSLSATGELFF
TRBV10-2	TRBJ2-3	CASLKPTMRDDTDTQYF
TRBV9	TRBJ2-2	CASSASGGELFF
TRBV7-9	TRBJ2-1	CASSLVITGVRDEQFF
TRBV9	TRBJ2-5	CASSVEMQGRETQYF
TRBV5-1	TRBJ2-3	CASSFGSGADTQYF
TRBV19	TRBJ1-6	CASAAFSYNSPLHF
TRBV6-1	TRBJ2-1	CASSMNEQFF
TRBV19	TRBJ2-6	CASIDRAGANVLTF
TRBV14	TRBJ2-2	CASSHLPGANTGELFF
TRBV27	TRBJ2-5	CASSLGRRETQYF
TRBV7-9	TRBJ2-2	CASSPSWDSPEGELFF
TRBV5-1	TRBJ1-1	CASSLSAENTEAFF
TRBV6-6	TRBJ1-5	CASSNDGGNQPQHF
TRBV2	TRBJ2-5	CASSEARQETQYF
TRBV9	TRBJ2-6	CASSVVSGGISGANVLTF
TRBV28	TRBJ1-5	CASSLPYQPQHF
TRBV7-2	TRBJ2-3	CATSITSTDTQYF
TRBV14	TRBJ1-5	CASSLYSNQPQHF
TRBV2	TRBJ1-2	CASSEPGGRGYTF
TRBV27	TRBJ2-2	CASSLPGRNTGELFF
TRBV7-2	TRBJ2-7	CASSRLAGGYEQYF
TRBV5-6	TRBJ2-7	CASSFKTSGRDEQYF
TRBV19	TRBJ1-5	CASSVSAYQPQHF
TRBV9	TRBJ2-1	CASTQREPFF
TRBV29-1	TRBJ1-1	CSVEKGQGTEAFF
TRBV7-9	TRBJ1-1	CASSLAKRPTVAEAFF
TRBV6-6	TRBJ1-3	CASSYSSVSSGNTIYF
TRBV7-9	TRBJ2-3	CASSLVGLSTDTQYF
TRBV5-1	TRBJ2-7	CASSGSGQAPYEQYF